Listed below are T cell receptor beta chains from one sample, sequenced in a study of T cell responses to AZD1222 COVID-19 vaccine. Measured with immunoSEQ multiplex PCR; TCRdb has only the in-frame clones, and not every one. The repertoire includes under 150,000 clones, about 82% of them detected once, and 7.9% sits in the top ten. Sequenced here: peripheral blood, sampled 28 days after the second dose of the MenACWY control vaccine. These receptors were taken from an adult who received the MenACWY meningococcal vaccine as a control. Each CDR3 is given with its conserved first and last residue. The order of the fields is J gene, D gene, clone size, V gene, CDR3 DNA, CDR3 protein. The D gene is left open where the match is weak. Rows may omit the clone size; those that give it use once, few, many or a size class.

>TRBJ1-1|-|-|TRBV2
TGTGCCAGCAGTGTGGGCAGGGCTAGCACTGAAGCTTTCTTT
CASSVGRASTEAFF
>TRBJ2-7|-|once|TRBV4-1
TGCGCCAGCAGCCAGCCCGGGACGGTGAGCTCCTACGAGCAGTACTTC
CASSQPGTVSSYEQYF
>TRBJ1-5|-|-|TRBV2
TGTGCCATCCTCCGGGACATCAATCAGCCCCAGCATTTT
CAILRDINQPQHF
>TRBJ2-5|-|-|TRBV11-2
TGTGCCAGCAGCTTAGATTTTCCCCAGTACTTC
CASSLDFPQYF
>TRBJ2-5|-|-|TRBV5-6
TGTGCCAGCAGTCCGGGTTCGGAGACCCAGTACTTC
CASSPGSETQYF
>TRBJ1-3|-|-|TRBV19
TGTGCCAGTAGTACTGGAAACACCATATATTTT
CASSTGNTIYF
>TRBJ1-1|TRBD1|-|TRBV28
TGTGCCAGCACGGCAGGGGGCCTTATTGGAGCTTTCTTT
CASTAGGLIGAFF
>TRBJ2-2|-|-|TRBV12-2
TGTGCAAGTCGCCCCCCACTGACAGGGGGAGTCCTGACCGGGGAGCTGTTTTTT
CASRPPLTGGVLTGELFF
>TRBJ1-2|TRBD1|-|TRBV4-1
TGCGCCAGCAGCCCGGGACAGGGGGGGTATGGCTACACCTTC
CASSPGQGGYGYTF
>TRBJ2-7|-|-|TRBV6-5
TGTGCCAGCAGCCCCCCGGGGGTCGCCTACGAGCAGTACTTC
CASSPPGVAYEQYF
>TRBJ2-1|-|-|TRBV7-9
TGTGCCAGCAGCTTGATGGGTGCGGCCTCCTACAATGAGCAGTTCTTC
CASSLMGAASYNEQFF
>TRBJ2-5|-|-|TRBV18
TGTGCCAGCTCACCACCGTGGGGCAGAGAGACCCAGTACTTC
CASSPPWGRETQYF
>TRBJ2-2|-|-|TRBV10-1
TGCGCCAGCACCAGCCCGACCGGGGAGCTGTTTTTT
CASTSPTGELFF
>TRBJ1-5|TRBD1|-|TRBV19
TGTGCCAGTGCGGACAGGGGCCGTCATCAGCCCCAGCATTTT
CASADRGRHQPQHF
>TRBJ1-1|-|-|TRBV20-1
TGCAGTGCTAGTCAATCCGGGATCGGCGCTGAAGCTTTCTTT
CSASQSGIGAEAFF
>TRBJ1-2|-|-|TRBV7-9
TGTGCCAGTGGACAAGGCGGCAACTATGGCTACACCTTC
CASGQGGNYGYTF
>TRBJ2-1|-|-|TRBV2
TGTGCCAGCATGGGCCGGGGAGGGGGTTCGCAGTTCTTC
CASMGRGGGSQFF